The 32 T cell receptor beta chains in this list originate from one sample, sequenced in a study of memory CD4+ T cells and cytomegalovirus serostatus. Single viable CD3+CD4+CD8-CD45RO+ cells were sorted as the memory CD4+ T cells. Produced via immunoSEQ multiplex PCR; TCRdb's table is partial and in-frame only. The profile shows approximately 60,000 clones, 80% to 90% of them singletons. The sequencing sample was made of memory CD4+ T cells from blood. These receptors originate from an adult in good health and CMV-seronegative.

Here the CDR3 reads CASSLALKPAETQYF. The CDR3 coding sequence is TGTGCCAGCAGCTTGGCCCTAAAGCCGGCGGAGACCCAGTACTTC. The chain recombines TRBV5-5 with TRBJ2-5; D ambiguous. Germline V gene lookup returns CDR1 SGHKS and CDR2 YYEKEE (reference sequence). The CDR3 length is 15 residues. V lost 0 bases, J lost 5 bases, and 14 bases lay in between.

CDR3 protein: CASRIRSGKNIQYF. In DNA form, the CDR3 reads TGTGCCAGTAGGATTCGCTCAGGCAAAAACATTCAGTACTTC. V usage is TRBV19 and J usage is TRBJ2-4; D uncertain. Per the germline V gene, CDR1 is LNHDA and CDR2 is SQIVND (reference sequence). Trimming removed 6 bases from V and 3 bases from J, with 12 bases in between. This CDR3 is built from 14 residues.

The rearrangement links TRBV7-9 to TRBJ1-2; D call uncertain. This CDR3 has 14 amino acids. Germline values: CDR1 SEHNR, CDR2 FQNEAQ (reference sequence). Trimming shortened V by 1 base and J by 8 bases, and 14 bases separated the two germline ends. The CDR3 here is CASSLDRIQRGYTF. CDR3 DNA sequence: TGTGCCAGCAGCTTAGACCGAATCCAGAGGGGCTACACCTTC.

V and J are TRBV9 and TRBJ2-7; TRBD1 matches 9 bases. With 3 bases clipped from V and 5 bases from J, the junction kept 6 bases outside the gene matches. This CDR3 has 14 amino acids. Germline loops: CDR1 SGDLS, CDR2 YYNGEE. DNA for the CDR3: TGTGCCAGCAGCGCGGGACAGGGTAGGCACGAGCAGTACTTC. This sequence encodes CASSAGQGRHEQYF. Full variable domain (rest looked up from reference TRBV9 and TRBJ2-7): DSGVTQTPKHLITATGQRVTLRCSPRSGDLSVYWYQQSLDQGLQFLIQYYNGEERAKGNILERFSAQQFPDLHSELNLSSLELGDSALYFCASSAGQGRHEQYFGPGTRLTVT.

This clone was seen a handful of times. The chain uses TRBV6-1 and TRBJ2-1, with D possibly being TRBD2 (6 bases). The CDR3 runs to 13 residues. With 0 bases removed from V and 9 bases from J, the gap between germline ends came to 9 bases. Germline CDR1 and CDR2: MNHNS and SASEGT. CDR3 sequence (DNA): TGTGCCAGCAGTGAAGCGGAGGGTACTGAGCAGTTCTTC. The encoded protein is CASSEAEGTEQFF.

The rearrangement joins TRBV6-1 to TRBJ2-7, with TRBD2 as a possible D gene (6 bases). Germline CDR1 is MNHNS and CDR2 is SASEGT. V was clipped by 7 bases and J by 2 bases, with 18 bases between them. This CDR3 comprises 15 residues. CDR3 in DNA: TGTGCCAGCATCCCTAGCGCGGACCCCGCCTACGAGCAGTACTTC. Translation gives CASIPSADPAYEQYF.

This chain uses TRBV7-9 with TRBJ1-4, with D hard to call. V was cut by 1 base and J by 3 bases, with 9 bases left in between. The CDR3 is 15 amino acids. CDR1 is SEHNR and CDR2 is FQNEAQ in the germline V gene (reference sequence). The CDR3 reads CASSLDGPSNEKLFF. CDR3 nucleotide sequence: TGTGCCAGCAGCTTAGATGGGCCCTCTAATGAAAAACTGTTTTTT.

The rearrangement uses TRBV30 and TRBJ2-1, with 8 nucleotides matching TRBD2. CDR3 length: 14 amino acids. In germline, CDR1 is GTSNPN, CDR2 SVGIG (reference sequence). Trimming cost V 2 bases and J 7 bases; bases outside gene matches: 7. CDR3 amino acids: CAWSRERGRNEQFF. The CDR3 bases are TGTGCCTGGAGTCGCGAGCGGGGGAGGAATGAGCAGTTCTTC. The variable domain in full, with the rest retrieved from reference TRBV30 and TRBJ2-1, is SQTIHQWPATLVQPVGSPLSLECTVEGTSNPNLYWYRQAAGRGLQLLFYSVGIGQISSEVPQNLSASRPQDRQFILSSKKLLLSDSGFYLCAWSRERGRNEQFFGPGTRLTVL.

The rearrangement joins TRBV29-1 to TRBJ2-7; tentatively, D is TRBD1 or TRBD2 (6 bases each). CDR3 length: 13 amino acids. Trimming removed 6 bases at V and 4 bases at J, with 16 bases between. The germline V gene encodes CDR1 SQVTM and CDR2 ANQGSEA. This chain's CDR3 is CSVQSQGRYEQYF. The CDR3 bases are TGCAGCGTCCAGTCGCAGGGGAGGTACGAGCAGTACTTC.

The V and J genes are TRBV5-6 and TRBJ2-1; either TRBD1 or TRBD2 may supply D (6 bases each). This CDR3 has 15 residues. CDR1 SGHDT and CDR2 YYEEEE come from the germline V gene. Trimming removed 3 bases from V and 1 base from J, with 11 bases in between. CDR3 sequence reads: CASSWGADSYNEQFF. The CDR3, as DNA: TGTGCCAGCAGCTGGGGGGCAGATTCCTACAATGAGCAGTTCTTC.

The V gene is TRBV11-3, the J gene TRBJ1-1; 7 bases line up with TRBD1. With V trimmed by 3 bases and J by 4 bases, 8 bases remained unmatched. The CDR3 is 15 amino acids. From germline, CDR1 is SGHNT and CDR2 YENEEA. The CDR3 coding sequence is TGTGCCAGCAGCTTTCAGGGGGAAAGGGGCACTGAAGCTTTCTTT. Its translation: CASSFQGERGTEAFF.

This chain links TRBV6-1 with TRBJ2-3, with D possibly TRBD1 on 5 matching bases. Germline CDR1 MNHNS, CDR2 SASEGT. The CDR3 sequence is 14 residues long. V was cut by 5 bases and J by 4 bases, with 13 bases left in between. CDR3 DNA sequence: TGTGCCAGCAGTAATAGGGGCGCCTCAGATACGCAGTATTTT. Protein sequence: CASSNRGASDTQYF.

This clone was found a few times. J is TRBJ2-7 and V is TRBV11-2; D unresolved. CDR1 and CDR2 from the germline V gene are SGHAT and FQNNGV. The CDR3 runs to 11 residues. The V end was cut by 10 bases, the J end by 3 bases, with 10 bases between. This chain's CDR3 is CATGDRYEQYF. The CDR3 DNA reads TGTGCCACCGGCGATCGCTACGAGCAGTACTTC.

The CDR3 bases are TGTGCCTGGAGTGTGGGCGCACTAGCCAAAAACATTCAGTACTTC. It encodes CAWSVGALAKNIQYF. The rearrangement joins TRBV30 to TRBJ2-4; D gene uncertain. The V end was cut by 0 bases, the J end by 0 bases, with 9 bases between. CDR3 length: 15 amino acids. Germline loops: CDR1 GTSNPN, CDR2 SVGIG (reference sequence). The entire variable domain, with the rest obtained from reference TRBV30 and TRBJ2-4, is as follows: SQTIHQWPATLVQPVGSPLSLECTVEGTSNPNLYWYRQAAGRGLQLLFYSVGIGQISSEVPQNLSASRPQDRQFILSSKKLLLSDSGFYLCAWSVGALAKNIQYFGAGTRLSVL.

This clone was seen a few times. The chain is built from TRBV25-1 and TRBJ2-7; D gene unclear. The CDR3 has 9 amino acids. Germline V CDR1 and CDR2: MGHDK, SYGVNS. Trimming took off 3 bases at V and 6 bases at J, with 0 bases between the two ends. The CDR3 here is CASSDEQYF. CDR3 nucleotide sequence: TGTGCCAGCAGTGACGAGCAGTACTTC.

The table lists this clone with a few counts. The chain recombines TRBV25-1 with TRBJ2-5, with TRBD2 identical over 15 bases. Trimming removed 8 bases from V and 4 bases from J; junction bases left unmatched: 8. The germline V gene encodes CDR1 MGHDK and CDR2 SYGVNS. The CDR3 consists of 16 residues. The CDR3 DNA is TGTGCCAGCGGACTAGCGGGAGGGGTGTTAGGAGAGACCCAGTACTTC. Its protein is CASGLAGGVLGETQYF.

For the CDR3, the DNA is TGTGCCAGTACCCCGGGACAGGGTGCAAACACCGGGGAGCTGTTTTTT. It specifies CASTPGQGANTGELFF. The chain employs TRBV19 and TRBJ2-2; TRBD1 matches at 9 bases. The germline gives CDR1 LNHDA, CDR2 SQIVND (reference sequence). After removal of 7 bases from V and 2 bases from J, the junction contained 8 bases not matched to a gene. The CDR3 contains 16 residues.

The V call is TRBV28, the J call TRBJ2-4; D is perhaps TRBD1 (6 bases). The germline gives CDR1 MDHEN, CDR2 SYDVKM. This CDR3 contains 12 residues. V dropped 5 bases and J dropped 10 bases, with 12 bases sitting between them. DNA of the CDR3: TGTGCCAGCAGTCTACTACAGGGAATTCAGTACTTC. It translates to CASSLLQGIQYF. Full variable domain (rest looked up from reference TRBV28 and TRBJ2-4): DVKVTQSSRYLVKRTGEKVFLECVQDMDHENMFWYRQDPGLGLRLIYFSYDVKMKEKGDIPEGYSVSREKKERFSLILESASTNQTSMYLCASSLLQGIQYFGAGTRLSVL.

The DNA for the CDR3 is TGCGCCAGCAGCTTGGGACCGGAGTACGAGCAGTACTTC. This translates into CASSLGPEYEQYF. The rearrangement joins TRBV5-1 to TRBJ2-7, with D uncertain. The CDR3 runs 13 residues. Germline V CDR1 and CDR2: SGHRS, YFSETQ. The V end lost 0 bases, the J end lost 4 bases, and 8 bases lay between the germline ends.

The genes are TRBV21-1 and TRBJ1-2; TRBD1 is the table's D call, not checked against the DNA. TRBV21-1 is noted as a pseudogene. This CDR3 has 15 amino acids. As DNA, the CDR3 is TGTGCCAGCAGCAAGCCAGGGGGCCATTTGGGTGGCTACACCTTC. Protein: CASSKPGGHLGGYTF.

The J gene is TRBJ1-4, the V gene TRBV27; tentative D call: TRBD1 (5 bases). Trimming removed 5 bases at V and 7 bases at J, with 17 bases between. The CDR3 contains 15 residues. Per germline, CDR1 MNHEY and CDR2 SMNVEV (reference sequence). Here the CDR3 reads CASSRAGGSAEKLFF. DNA of the CDR3: TGTGCCAGCAGTAGGGCCGGGGGGTCTGCTGAAAAACTGTTTTTT.

The J gene is TRBJ2-5, the V gene TRBV25-1; D is possibly TRBD1 or TRBD2 (5 bases each). The CDR3 length is 14 residues. Trimming cost V 1 base and J 5 bases, with 11 bases left between them. The germline gives CDR1 MGHDK, CDR2 SYGVNS. The CDR3 DNA reads TGTGCCAGCAGTGAATGGGGGAATGAGGAGACCCAGTACTTC. Protein product: CASSEWGNEETQYF.

The chain carries TRBV9 and TRBJ2-7; weak D call: TRBD1 (5 bases). The V gene's germline CDR1 is SGDLS and CDR2 YYNGEE. This CDR3 spans 14 amino acids. Trimming pared 0 bases from V and 2 bases from J, leaving 9 bases between. CDR3 nucleotides: TGTGCCAGCAGCGTAGGGACAAATACCTACGAGCAGTACTTC. It codes for CASSVGTNTYEQYF.

The rearrangement links TRBV19 to TRBJ1-1; no reliable D call. V lost 6 bases and J lost 1, with 9 bases in between. The V gene's germline CDR1 is LNHDA and CDR2 SQIVND (reference sequence). This CDR3 has 13 residues. CDR3 in amino acids: CASSRKKNTEAFF. The CDR3 region has the DNA TGTGCCAGTAGCCGGAAAAAGAACACTGAAGCTTTCTTT.

This clone has just one count. The J gene is TRBJ1-5, the V gene TRBV15, with a tentative D call TRBD1 (6 bases). Germline assignment: CDR1 LNHNV and CDR2 YYDKDF (reference sequence). This CDR3 is 14 amino acids long. Trimming shortened V by 2 bases and J by 1 base, and 6 bases separated the two germline ends. CDR3 sequence reads: CATSRQGSNQPQHF. In nucleotides, the CDR3 is TGTGCCACCAGCAGACAGGGGAGCAATCAGCCCCAGCATTTT. The entire variable domain, with the rest obtained from reference TRBV15 and TRBJ1-5, is as follows: DAMVIQNPRYQVTQFGKPVTLSCSQTLNHNVMYWYQQKSSQAPKLLFHYYDKDFNNEADTPDNFQSRRPNTSFCFLDIRSPGLGDTAMYLCATSRQGSNQPQHFGDGTRLSIL.

The V call is TRBV5-1, the J call TRBJ2-1, with 11 bases lining up with TRBD2. The germline V gene encodes CDR1 SGHRS and CDR2 YFSETQ. V trimming: 2 bases; J trimming: 4 bases; junction bases outside the gene matches: 5. The CDR3 loop spans 16 amino acids. The CDR3 spells CASSLGLAGLYNEQFF. The CDR3 region has the DNA TGCGCCAGCAGCTTAGGACTAGCGGGCCTGTACAATGAGCAGTTCTTC.

The chain combines TRBV29-1 with TRBJ1-5; D unresolved. Germline V gene data show CDR1 as SQVTM and CDR2 as ANQGSEA. The length of the CDR3 is 13 residues. V gave up 4 bases and J gave up 2 bases, with 9 bases separating them. The CDR3 sequence: CSVAYGGNQPQHF. Written as DNA, the CDR3 is TGCAGCGTTGCATACGGGGGCAATCAGCCCCAGCATTTT.

This chain uses TRBV30 with TRBJ2-7; 8 positions match TRBD2. The germline CDR1 and CDR2 sequences are GTSNPN and SVGIG (reference sequence). There are 16 residues in the CDR3. V trimming: 2 bases; J trimming: 0 bases; junction bases outside the gene matches: 9. CDR3 DNA sequence: TGTGCCTGGAGTTCCTGGGGTCGGGGGGGCTCCTACGAGCAGTACTTC. This encodes CAWSSWGRGGSYEQYF.

This clone was detected only once. This chain connects TRBV5-5 to TRBJ2-2, with D possibly TRBD1 on 6 matching bases. CDR1 and CDR2 from the germline V gene are SGHKS and YYEKEE (reference sequence). The V end was cut by 0 bases, the J end by 3 bases, with 12 bases between. There are 16 residues in the CDR3. In nucleotides, the CDR3 is TGTGCCAGCAGCTTGGGGCCAGGGGTTGACACCGGGGAGCTGTTTTTT. It is translated as CASSLGPGVDTGELFF. The full variable domain, completed using reference TRBV5-5 and TRBJ2-2, is DAGVTQSPTHLIKTRGQQVTLRCSPISGHKSVSWYQQVLGQGPQFIFQYYEKEERGRGNFPDRFSARQFPNYSSELNVNALLLGDSALYLCASSLGPGVDTGELFFGEGSRLTVL.

The CDR3 region has the DNA TGTGCCAGCAGCCCGCTGACTAGCGGTAACACCGGGGAGCTGTTTTTT. Translated, it gives CASSPLTSGNTGELFF. The chain uses TRBV5-6 and TRBJ2-2, with 9 bases lining up with TRBD2. The CDR3 is 16 residues long. V was clipped by 4 bases and J by 2 bases; unmatched bases: 6. Looked up from germline, CDR1 is SGHDT and CDR2 is YYEEEE.

This chain links TRBV6-4 with TRBJ2-7; 14 bases align to TRBD2. V was clipped by 5 bases and J by 7 bases; unmatched bases: 7. Germline V gene data show CDR1 as MRHNA and CDR2 as SNTAGT. This CDR3 is 15 amino acids long. As DNA, the CDR3 is TGTGCCAGCAGTCTTACCGGGACTAGCGGGAGTGAGCAGTACTTC. Its protein is CASSLTGTSGSEQYF.

This clone has only a few counts. The genes are TRBV6-5 and TRBJ2-1, with D perhaps assigned TRBD1 or TRBD2 (6 bases each). V lost 7 bases and J lost 4, with 17 bases in between. Germline values: CDR1 MNHEY, CDR2 SVGAGI. This CDR3 is built from 15 residues. The CDR3 region has the DNA TGTGCCAGCAAGATACAGGGAGGAACATACAATGAGCAGTTCTTC. Translating it yields CASKIQGGTYNEQFF.